Listed below are T cell receptor beta chains from one sample, sequenced in a study of PD-L1 blockade in urothelial cancer. This table comes from immunoSEQ multiplex PCR, and its TCRdb copy is limited to in-frame clones, with some not included. The sample has approximately 28,000 clones, 80% to 90% seen once. Here the sequenced sample was PBMCs, taken around atezolizumab (anti-PD-L1) treatment. These receptors all stem from a man between 65 and 85 years old with urothelial cancer. CDR3s include the opening cysteine and the closing phenylalanine or tryptophan. Fields, in order: clone size, J gene, V gene, D gene, CDR3 protein, CDR3 DNA. The D gene is left open where the match is weak. For some rows the clone size is stated as once, few or many, or as a class when expanded; others skip it.

>.|TRBJ2-3|TRBV15|TRBD2
CATSGRLAEMGTQYF
TGTGCCACCAGCGGCCGACTAGCGGAGATGGGTACGCAGTATTTT
>once|TRBJ2-7|TRBV7-9|.
CAVGARAGEVYEQYF
TGTGCGGTGGGGGCCAGGGCGGGAGAGGTCTACGAGCAGTACTTC
>.|TRBJ1-1|TRBV6-6|TRBD1
CASLRGVNTEAFF
TGTGCCAGCCTCAGGGGGGTGAACACTGAAGCTTTCTTT
>.|TRBJ1-1|TRBV28|.
CASSSVNTEAFF
TGTGCCAGCAGTTCGGTGAACACTGAAGCTTTCTTT
>once|TRBJ1-2|TRBV27|TRBD1
CASSSQPGTGAGYTF
TGTGCCAGCAGTTCCCAACCTGGGACAGGGGCCGGCTACACCTTC
>.|TRBJ2-3|TRBV25-1|TRBD1
CASSGRTGAAGDTQYF
TGTGCCAGCAGTGGAAGGACAGGGGCCGCGGGAGATACGCAGTATTTT
>.|TRBJ2-5|TRBV27|TRBD2
CASSFASGRQETQYF
TGTGCCAGCAGTTTTGCTAGCGGGAGGCAAGAGACCCAGTACTTC
>.|TRBJ2-2|TRBV2|TRBD2
CATRPFSGANTGELFF
TGTGCCACCCGGCCGTTTAGCGGGGCGAACACCGGGGAGCTGTTTTTT
>.|TRBJ2-2|TRBV5-8|TRBD2
CASSRDLRGGTGELFF
TGTGCCAGCAGCCGTGACCTCCGGGGGGGGACCGGGGAGCTGTTTTTT
>.|TRBJ2-1|TRBV5-4|TRBD2
CASSQERRGGEGEQFF
TGTGCCAGCAGCCAAGAAAGGCGGGGGGGAGAGGGGGAGCAGTTCTTC
>.|TRBJ2-5|TRBV2|TRBD2
CASSVELAGRETQYF
TGTGCCAGCAGCGTAGAACTAGCGGGAAGAGAGACCCAGTACTTC
>.|TRBJ2-2|TRBV4-3|TRBD1
CASSRRPGDRGPPGELFF
TGCGCCAGCAGCCGGAGGCCCGGGGACAGGGGGCCCCCCGGGGAGCTGTTTTTT
>.|TRBJ2-1|TRBV27|TRBD1
CASSKTGLTSSYNEQFF
TGTGCCAGCAGTAAGACAGGGCTAACTAGCTCCTACAATGAGCAGTTCTTC
>few|TRBJ1-1|TRBV4-1|.
CASSQGPGRAEAFF
TGCGCCAGCAGCCAAGGTCCGGGGAGGGCTGAAGCTTTCTTT
>.|TRBJ1-1|TRBV5-1|.
CASSMGGTANTEAFF
TGCGCCAGCAGTATGGGAGGGACGGCGAACACTGAAGCTTTCTTT
>.|TRBJ2-1|TRBV5-1|TRBD2
CASRPGGIQEQFF
TGCGCCAGCAGGCCGGGAGGCATCCAGGAGCAGTTCTTC
>once|TRBJ2-7|TRBV18|TRBD1
CASSLTGDVYEQYF
TGTGCCAGCTCACTGACAGGGGACGTCTACGAGCAGTACTTC
>.|TRBJ2-7|TRBV28|TRBD2
CASSPGTTPYEQYF
TGTGCCAGCAGCCCCGGGACTACTCCTTACGAGCAGTACTTC
>.|TRBJ2-7|TRBV5-1|.
CASSLAGVRYEQYF
TGCGCCAGCAGCTTGGCCGGGGTGAGATACGAGCAGTACTTC
>.|TRBJ2-7|TRBV5-1|.
CASSTTPENYEQYF
TGCGCCAGCAGCACGACTCCAGAAAACTACGAGCAGTACTTC
>.|TRBJ1-5|TRBV7-2|.
CASSLDREQPQHF
TGTGCCAGCAGCTTAGATCGCGAACAGCCCCAGCATTTT
>.|TRBJ1-5|TRBV2|TRBD1
CASSETGFNQPQHF
TGTGCCAGCAGCGAGACAGGGTTCAATCAGCCCCAGCATTTT
>.|TRBJ2-3|TRBV6-1|TRBD1
CASSAGAGGLADTQYF
TGTGCCAGCAGTGCCGGGGCAGGGGGCCTGGCAGATACGCAGTATTTT
>.|TRBJ2-1|TRBV9|TRBD2
CASSESSGLYNEQFF
TGTGCCAGCAGTGAATCTAGCGGGCTCTACAATGAGCAGTTCTTC
>.|TRBJ1-2|TRBV7-9|.
CASSLGEPNYGYTF
TGTGCCAGCAGCTTAGGGGAGCCTAACTATGGCTACACCTTC
>once|TRBJ2-7|TRBV2|.
CASSVGLGGYEQYF
TGTGCCAGCAGTGTTGGCCTCGGGGGCTACGAGCAGTACTTC
>once|TRBJ2-2|TRBV28|.
CASSLWRDTGELFF
TGTGCCAGCAGTTTATGGAGGGACACCGGGGAGCTGTTTTTT
>.|TRBJ2-1|TRBV5-1|.
CASSFSYNEQFF
TGCGCCAGCAGTTTCAGCTACAATGAGCAGTTCTTC
>once|TRBJ1-3|TRBV5-6|TRBD1
CASSSPGQQGNTIYF
TGTGCCAGCAGCTCGCCGGGACAGCAAGGAAACACCATATATTTT
>.|TRBJ1-1|TRBV7-9|TRBD1
CASSLSGTGGANTEAFF
TGTGCCAGCAGCTTATCCGGGACAGGAGGGGCGAACACTGAAGCTTTCTTT
>.|TRBJ2-3|TRBV7-2|TRBD2
CASSSRSSGRAADTQYF
TGTGCCAGCAGCTCCCGGAGTAGCGGGAGGGCCGCAGATACGCAGTATTTT
>once|TRBJ1-6|TRBV30|TRBD1
CACGTGRHSPLHF
TGTGCCTGCGGGACAGGGCGGCATTCACCCCTCCACTTT
>once|TRBJ1-4|TRBV2|.
CASSADTFATNEKLFF
TGTGCCAGCAGTGCGGACACGTTTGCAACTAATGAAAAACTGTTTTTT
>.|TRBJ2-5|TRBV7-2|TRBD1
CASSLGGDRQETQYF
TGTGCCAGCAGCTTAGGGGGGGACAGGCAAGAGACCCAGTACTTC
>.|TRBJ2-1|TRBV11-2|TRBD2
CASSPTSGGAVWNEQFF
TGTGCCAGCAGCCCCACTAGCGGGGGGGCCGTGTGGAATGAGCAGTTCTTC
>once|TRBJ2-6|TRBV6-1|.
CASSLRESNVLTF
TGTGCCAGCAGTCTAAGGGAGTCTAACGTCCTGACTTTC
>.|TRBJ2-7|TRBV11-2|.
CASSLDTLDHEQYF
TGTGCCAGCAGCTTAGATACCCTAGACCACGAGCAGTACTTC
>.|TRBJ2-3|TRBV7-3|.
CASSLQGSSTDTQYF
TGTGCCAGCAGCTTACAGGGCAGTTCCACAGATACGCAGTATTTT
>.|TRBJ2-1|TRBV19|.
CATAGPNNEQFF
TGTGCCACGGCAGGGCCGAATAATGAGCAGTTCTTC
>.|TRBJ2-5|TRBV5-1|TRBD1
CASSAEGQGGTQYF
TGCGCCAGCAGCGCGGAAGGACAGGGGGGGACCCAGTACTTC
>.|TRBJ2-7|TRBV28|TRBD2
CASSSLLSGLAGGLGQYF
TGTGCCAGCAGTTCCCTACTTAGCGGACTAGCGGGGGGCTTGGGGCAGTACTTC
>.|TRBJ2-7|TRBV7-2|.
CASSWTLAWEQYF
TGTGCCAGCAGCTGGACTCTTGCCTGGGAGCAGTACTTC
>.|TRBJ2-5|TRBV7-3|TRBD2
CASSSGLAGGTQYF
TGTGCCAGCAGCTCCGGACTAGCGGGAGGAACCCAGTACTTC
>.|TRBJ2-1|TRBV9|.
CASSLPSGHPYNEQFF
TGTGCCAGCAGCTTACCAAGCGGGCACCCCTACAATGAGCAGTTCTTC
>.|TRBJ1-2|TRBV11-2|.
CASSQEGNGYTF
TGTGCCAGCAGTCAAGAGGGTAATGGCTACACCTTC
>.|TRBJ2-7|TRBV9|TRBD2
CASSPGGGPNYEQYF
TGTGCCAGCAGCCCGGGAGGGGGGCCAAACTACGAGCAGTACTTC